Below, 9 T cell receptor beta chains from the same sample are listed, as sequenced in a study of T cells expressing NK-cell markers (dated by TCRdb to the early 2020s). The protocol used for the library was 5' RACE. The sequencer was an Illumina HiSeq 2000. TCRdb reprocessed the reads and assigns one entry to each CDR3 protein sequence, leaving out DNA. This sample's table has entries for hundreds of thousands of distinct CDR3 sequences. Together, the top ten hold 4% to 6.5% of the sample. What was sequenced was blood T cells: a sorted CD56 or NKG2C T cell subset, CD4+ or CD8+ T cells, or bulk PBMC T cells (not recorded which). These receptors originate from a man aged 18 to 69 in good health.

This rearrangement joins TRBV2 to TRBJ2-7; TCRdb returns TRBD2, unconfirmable since there is no DNA. Germline lookup yields CDR1 SNHLY and CDR2 FYNNEI. This CDR3 region has 15 residues. The CDR3 is CASTTDGTSFTEQYF.

The CDR3: CASKPGQKNTGELFF. The chain recombines TRBV12-3 or TRBV12-4 with TRBJ2-2; the TCRdb call, TRBD1, lacks DNA for checking. The CDR3 extends over 15 amino acids.

The chain is built from TRBV11-2 and TRBJ2-3; the D call from TCRdb, TRBD2, cannot be confirmed without DNA. The CDR3 consists of 16 residues. Germline lookup yields CDR1 SGHAT and CDR2 FQNNGV. The CDR3 region is CASSLVWESDINTQYF. The variable domain in full, completed from reference TRBV11-2 and TRBJ2-3, reads EAGVAQSPRYKIIEKRQSVAFWCNPISGHATLYWYQQILGQGPKLLIQFQNNGVVDDSQLPKDRFSAERLKGVDSTLKIQPAKLEDSAVYLCASSLVWESDINTQYFGPGTRLTVL.

The rearrangement uses TRBV3-1 and TRBJ2-4; TCRdb's D call, TRBD2, is unchecked because there is no DNA. Germline V gives CDR1 LGHDT, CDR2 YNNKEL (reference sequence). This CDR3 region has 16 residues. The CDR3 sequence: CASSQGTILAKNIQYF.

The chain recombines TRBV4-1 with TRBJ1-3; no DNA is available, so the TRBD1 call from TCRdb remains unchecked. Germline V gene sequence: CDR1 MGHRA, CDR2 YSYEKL. The CDR3 covers 15 residues. CDR3 residues: CASSQDGREGNTIYF.

The J gene is TRBJ2-5, the V gene TRBV15. Germline-derived CDR1 and CDR2 are LNHNV and YYDKDF (reference sequence). This CDR3 is built from 13 residues. CDR3 sequence reads: CATSLLGLETQYF.

J is TRBJ2-3 and V is TRBV7-6; checking the TCRdb D call of TRBD2 is not possible without DNA. The CDR3 length is 16 residues. Germline V CDR1 and CDR2: SGHVS, FNYEAQ. CDR3 residues: CASSQSGGAISDTQYF. Looking up the rest from reference TRBV7-6 and TRBJ2-3 gives the full variable domain: GAGVSQSPRYKVTKRGQDVALRCDPISGHVSLYWYRQALGQGPEFLTYFNYEAQQDKSGLPNDRFSAERPEGSISTLTIQRTEQRDSAMYRCASSQSGGAISDTQYFGPGTRLTVL.

J is TRBJ2-7 and V is TRBV11-2. Germline-derived CDR1 and CDR2 are SGHAT and FQNNGV. This CDR3 has 17 residues. The CDR3 region is CASSLKFFAEDSYEQYF.

The chain uses TRBV5-1 and TRBJ2-7; TCRdb reports TRBD2, a call that lacks DNA to check it against. The CDR3 is made up of 14 amino acids. Germline V CDR1 and CDR2: SGHRS, YFSETQ. The chain's CDR3 is CASSLGRGGYEQYF.